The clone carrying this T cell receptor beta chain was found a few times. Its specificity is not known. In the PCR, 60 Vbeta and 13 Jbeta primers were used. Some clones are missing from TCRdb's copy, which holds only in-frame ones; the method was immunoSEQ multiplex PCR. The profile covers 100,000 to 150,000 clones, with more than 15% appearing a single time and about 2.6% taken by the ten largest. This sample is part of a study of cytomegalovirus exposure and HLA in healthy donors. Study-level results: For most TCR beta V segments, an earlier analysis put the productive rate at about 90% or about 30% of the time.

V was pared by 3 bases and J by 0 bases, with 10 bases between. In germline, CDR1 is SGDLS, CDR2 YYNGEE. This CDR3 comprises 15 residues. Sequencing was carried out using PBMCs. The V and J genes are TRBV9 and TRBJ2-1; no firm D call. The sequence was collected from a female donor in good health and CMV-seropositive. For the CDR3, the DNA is TGTGCCAGCAGCGGTCTCGTGAGCTCCTACAATGAGCAGTTCTTC. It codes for CASSGLVSSYNEQFF.